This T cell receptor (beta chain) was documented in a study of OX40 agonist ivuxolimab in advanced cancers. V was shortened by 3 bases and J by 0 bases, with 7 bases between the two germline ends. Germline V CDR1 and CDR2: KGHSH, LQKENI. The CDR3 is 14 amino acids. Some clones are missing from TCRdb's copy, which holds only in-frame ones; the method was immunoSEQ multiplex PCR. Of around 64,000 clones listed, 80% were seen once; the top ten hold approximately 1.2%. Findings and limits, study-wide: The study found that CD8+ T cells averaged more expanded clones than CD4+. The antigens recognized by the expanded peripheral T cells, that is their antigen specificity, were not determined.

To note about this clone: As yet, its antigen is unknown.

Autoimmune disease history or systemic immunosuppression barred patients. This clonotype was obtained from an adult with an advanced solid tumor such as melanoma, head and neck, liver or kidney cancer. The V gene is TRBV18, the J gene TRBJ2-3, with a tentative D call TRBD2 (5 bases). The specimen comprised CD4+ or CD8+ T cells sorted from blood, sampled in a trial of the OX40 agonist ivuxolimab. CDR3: CASSPGLSTDTQYF. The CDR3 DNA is TGTGCCAGCTCACCTGGACTGAGCACAGATACGCAGTATTTT.